Sequencing of this T cell receptor (beta chain) was carried out in a study of identical twins listed by TCRdb under 2016. Context from the whole study: To test whether fetal clonotypes persist, the study used deep sequencing on TCR alpha and beta repertoires from monozygotic twins, unrelated adults of various ages, and cord blood. To rule out contamination, the twin experiments were replicated at different times with different library preparation protocols.

What the authors observed across the whole study: Compared with coincidental sharing between unrelated individuals, out-of-frame TCR alpha sequences shared between twins showed an excess of sequences with low generation probability. Zero-insertion analyses could be partly confounded by invariant T cells such as MAIT and iNKT, although diverse VJ usage argued against such confounding for most clonotypes. Conclusions relied on cross-sectional statistical analysis, since the same donors could not be followed over many years. A weaker excess of twin sharing was found in beta out-of-frame sequences because the signal-to-noise ratio was lowered by fewer shared sequences. Recombination models systematically underestimated out-of-frame TCR alpha sharing in monozygotic twins but agreed with sharing between unrelated individuals. Fewer insertions were carried by abundant cord blood beta clonotypes, a similar but weaker trend appeared in young adult naive repertoires, and no such trend appeared in memory repertoires.

Every donor in the study was a healthy Caucasian. Miltenyi CD45RO+ enrichment and human naive T-cell isolation kits were used to isolate memory (CD45RO+) and naive T cells from PBMC. The method was 5' RACE. TCRdb shows the sequencer as Illumina HiSeq 2000. A universal primer binding site was added through template switching, and the final cDNA carried a unique molecular identifier so that TCR cDNA molecules could be counted accurately. First-strand cDNA for TCR alpha and beta chains was synthesized from specific primers in the conserved constant-segment region. To control for contamination, every cDNA library was double barcoded, receiving both a SMART-Mk sample barcode and Illumina barcodes. TruSeq adapter sequences and Illumina sample barcodes were added in two successive PCR steps. TCR alpha and beta cDNA libraries were sequenced on the Illumina HiSeq platform with custom primers. Processing in the source paper ran as follows. MiGEC processed the raw reads to extract unique molecular identifiers, while MiXCR was used to determine the CDR3 positions. Recombination models were inferred per individual with the repgenHMM and IGoR tools using an EM algorithm. Shared clonotypes were analyzed with the tcR package in R, and sharing was normalized by the product of cloneset sizes. To study raw recombination without the effects of thymic and clonal selection, out-of-frame nonproductive sequences were analyzed. TCRdb reworked the public reads: Q25 trimming with fastp, MiXCR clone assembly, productive beta chains retained. Each record represents a unique CDR3 protein, reported with the most common genes and DNA among its rows. None of the V and J calls come from the authors' own analysis; TCRdb made them. The sample has more than 200,000 distinct CDR3 sequences on record, around 15% of them singletons. Of the sample, approximately 9.3% falls within the top ten clones.

With regard to this clonotype: The specificity of this receptor is unknown. No base quality information exists; no much larger clone differs at one position.

Trimming accounts for 3 bases at V and 5 bases at J, while the number of junction bases matched to no gene is 6. Its CDR3 holds 15 amino acids, cysteine through phenylalanine. Only the CDR3 portion is preserved as DNA: 45 bases, with reading frame beginning at the first base. This clonotype originated in a woman aged 18-35 years in good health. The V and J genes are TRBV12-3 or TRBV12-4 and TRBJ2-3, and 9 junction bases match TRBD2. The specimen sequenced was memory (CD45RO+) T cells sorted from blood. Per the publication, the cell subset or site label means: CD45RO+ enriched T cells. The DNA sequence is TGTGCCAGCAGTTTTCGGGCGGGGGGGCGAGATACGCAGTATTTT. This gives the protein CASSFRAGGRDTQYF.